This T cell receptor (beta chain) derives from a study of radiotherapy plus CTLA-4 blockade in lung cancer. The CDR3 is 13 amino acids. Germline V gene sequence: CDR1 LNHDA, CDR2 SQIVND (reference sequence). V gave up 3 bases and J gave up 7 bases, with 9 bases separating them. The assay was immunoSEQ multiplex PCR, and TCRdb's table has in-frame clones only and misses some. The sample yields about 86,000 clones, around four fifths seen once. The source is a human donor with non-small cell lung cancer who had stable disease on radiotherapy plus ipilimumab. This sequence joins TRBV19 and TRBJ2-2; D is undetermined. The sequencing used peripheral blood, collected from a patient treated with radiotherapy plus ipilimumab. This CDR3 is CASSIGTVGELFF. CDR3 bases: TGTGCCAGTAGTATTGGTACTGTCGGGGAGCTGTTTTTT.